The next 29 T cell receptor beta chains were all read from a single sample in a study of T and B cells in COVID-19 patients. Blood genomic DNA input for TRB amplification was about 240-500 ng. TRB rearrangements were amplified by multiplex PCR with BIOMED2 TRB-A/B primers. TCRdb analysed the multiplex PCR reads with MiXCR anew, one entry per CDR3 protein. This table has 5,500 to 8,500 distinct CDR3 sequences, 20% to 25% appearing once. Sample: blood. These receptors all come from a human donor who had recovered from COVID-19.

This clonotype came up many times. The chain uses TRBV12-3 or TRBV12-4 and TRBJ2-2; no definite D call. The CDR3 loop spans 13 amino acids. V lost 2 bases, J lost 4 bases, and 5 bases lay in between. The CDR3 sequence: CASSLLGTGELFF. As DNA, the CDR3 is TGTGCCAGCAGTTTATTGGGCACCGGGGAGCTGTTTTTT.

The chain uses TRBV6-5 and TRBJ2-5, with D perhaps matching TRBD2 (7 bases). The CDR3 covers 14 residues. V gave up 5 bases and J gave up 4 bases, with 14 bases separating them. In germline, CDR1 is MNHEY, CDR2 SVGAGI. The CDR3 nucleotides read TGTGCCAGCAGTGAGGGGGGGGTGGGAGAGACCCAGTACTTC. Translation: CASSEGGVGETQYF.

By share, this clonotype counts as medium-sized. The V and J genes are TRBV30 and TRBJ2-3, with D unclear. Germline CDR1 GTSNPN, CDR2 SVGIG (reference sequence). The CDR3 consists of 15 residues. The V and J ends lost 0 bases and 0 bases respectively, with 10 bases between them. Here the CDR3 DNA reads TGTGCCTGGAGTGTACTCGATTCTAGCACAGATACGCAGTATTTT. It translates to CAWSVLDSSTDTQYF.

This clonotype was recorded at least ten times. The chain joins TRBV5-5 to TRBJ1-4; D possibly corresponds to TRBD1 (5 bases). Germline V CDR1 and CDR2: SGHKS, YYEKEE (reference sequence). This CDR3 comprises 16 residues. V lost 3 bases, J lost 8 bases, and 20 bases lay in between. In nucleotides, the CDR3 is TGTGCCAGCAGCTCCGGGACGGACTTGTTTAGCGAAAAACTGTTTTTT. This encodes CASSSGTDLFSEKLFF. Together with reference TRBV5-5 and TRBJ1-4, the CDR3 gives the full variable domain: DAGVTQSPTHLIKTRGQQVTLRCSPISGHKSVSWYQQVLGQGPQFIFQYYEKEERGRGNFPDRFSARQFPNYSSELNVNALLLGDSALYLCASSSGTDLFSEKLFFGSGTQLSVL.

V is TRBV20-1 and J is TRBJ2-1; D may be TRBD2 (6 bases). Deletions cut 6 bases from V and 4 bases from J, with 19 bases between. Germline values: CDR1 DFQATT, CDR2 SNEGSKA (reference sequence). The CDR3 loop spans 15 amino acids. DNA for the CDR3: TGCAGTGCGTCGGACGGGGGAAGTTCGTACAATGAGCAGTTCTTC. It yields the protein CSASDGGSSYNEQFF.

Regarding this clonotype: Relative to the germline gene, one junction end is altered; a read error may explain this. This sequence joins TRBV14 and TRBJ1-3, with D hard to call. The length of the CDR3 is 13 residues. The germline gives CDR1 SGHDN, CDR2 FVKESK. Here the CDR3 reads CASSEDTGNTIYF. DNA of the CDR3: TGTGCCAGCAGCGAAGACACTGGAAACACCATATATTTT.

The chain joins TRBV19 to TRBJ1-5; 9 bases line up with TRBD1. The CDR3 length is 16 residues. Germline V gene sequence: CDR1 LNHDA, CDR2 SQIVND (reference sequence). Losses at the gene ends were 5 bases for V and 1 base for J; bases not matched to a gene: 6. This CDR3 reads CASSSTGTGSNQPQHF. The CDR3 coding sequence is TGTGCCAGTAGTTCCACCGGGACAGGGAGCAATCAGCCCCAGCATTTT.

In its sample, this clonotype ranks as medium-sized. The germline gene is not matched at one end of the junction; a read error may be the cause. CDR3 protein: CASSIAGLTDTQYF. In nucleotides, the CDR3 is TGTGCCAGCAGTATAGCGGGGCTCACAGATACGCAGTATTTT. This chain uses TRBV12-3 or TRBV12-4 with TRBJ2-3; TRBD2 aligns across 8 bases. The CDR3 has 14 residues.

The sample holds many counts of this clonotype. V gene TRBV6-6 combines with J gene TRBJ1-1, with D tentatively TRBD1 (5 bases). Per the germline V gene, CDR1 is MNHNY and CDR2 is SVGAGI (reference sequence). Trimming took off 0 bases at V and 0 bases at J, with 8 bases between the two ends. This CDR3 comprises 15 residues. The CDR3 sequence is CASSYSMGVNTEAFF. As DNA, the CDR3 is TGTGCCAGCAGTTACTCGATGGGGGTGAACACTGAAGCTTTCTTT.

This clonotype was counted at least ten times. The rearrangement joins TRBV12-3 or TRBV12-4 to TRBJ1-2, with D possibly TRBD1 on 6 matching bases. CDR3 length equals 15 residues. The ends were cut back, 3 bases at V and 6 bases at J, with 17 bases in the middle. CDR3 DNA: TGTGCCAGCAGTTTTGGGGACACGATAATAGATGGCTACACCTTC. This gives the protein CASSFGDTIIDGYTF.

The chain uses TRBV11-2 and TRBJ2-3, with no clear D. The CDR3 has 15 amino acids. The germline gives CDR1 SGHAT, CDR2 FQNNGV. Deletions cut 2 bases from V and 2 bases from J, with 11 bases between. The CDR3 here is CASSLTHDSTDTQYF. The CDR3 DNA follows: TGTGCCAGCAGCTTAACCCACGACTCCACAGATACGCAGTATTTT.

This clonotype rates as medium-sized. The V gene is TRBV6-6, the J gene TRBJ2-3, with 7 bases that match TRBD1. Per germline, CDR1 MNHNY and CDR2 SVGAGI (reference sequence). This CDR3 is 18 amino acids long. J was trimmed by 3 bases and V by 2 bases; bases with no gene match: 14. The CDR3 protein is CASSYGNLQGMVTDTQYF. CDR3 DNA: TGTGCCAGCAGTTACGGGAACCTACAGGGGATGGTAACAGATACGCAGTATTTT.

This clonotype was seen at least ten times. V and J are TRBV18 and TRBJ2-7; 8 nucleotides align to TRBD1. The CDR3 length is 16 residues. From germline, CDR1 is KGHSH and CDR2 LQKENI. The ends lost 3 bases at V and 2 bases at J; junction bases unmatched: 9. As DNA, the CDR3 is TGTGCCAGCTCACCGCCGATCCGGGACAGGCCCTACGAGCAGTACTTC. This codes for CASSPPIRDRPYEQYF.

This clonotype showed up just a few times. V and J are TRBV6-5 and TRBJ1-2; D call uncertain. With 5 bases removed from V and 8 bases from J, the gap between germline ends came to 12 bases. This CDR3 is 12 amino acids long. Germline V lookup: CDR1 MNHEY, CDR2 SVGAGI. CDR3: CASSDGLGGYTF. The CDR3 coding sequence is TGTGCCAGCAGTGACGGATTGGGGGGCTACACCTTC.

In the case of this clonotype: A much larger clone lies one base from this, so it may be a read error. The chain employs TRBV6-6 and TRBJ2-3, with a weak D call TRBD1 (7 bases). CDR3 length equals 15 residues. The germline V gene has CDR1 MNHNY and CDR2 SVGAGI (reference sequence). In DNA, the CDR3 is TGTGCCAGCAGACTCCGACAGGGAGGAACAGATACGGAGTATTTT. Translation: CASRLRQGGTDTEYF.

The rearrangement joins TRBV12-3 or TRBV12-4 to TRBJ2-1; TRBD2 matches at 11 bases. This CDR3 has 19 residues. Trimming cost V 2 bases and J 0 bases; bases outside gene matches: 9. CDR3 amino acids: CASSLLVAGGPSSYNEQFF. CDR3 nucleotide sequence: TGTGCCAGCAGTTTATTGGTAGCGGGGGGGCCGAGCTCCTACAATGAGCAGTTCTTC.

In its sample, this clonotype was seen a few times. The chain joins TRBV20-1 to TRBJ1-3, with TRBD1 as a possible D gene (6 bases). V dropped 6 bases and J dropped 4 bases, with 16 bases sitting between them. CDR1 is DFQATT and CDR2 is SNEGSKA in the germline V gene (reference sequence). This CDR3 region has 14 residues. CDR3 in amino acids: CSARGQSAGNTIYF. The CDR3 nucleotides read TGCAGTGCCCGCGGACAGTCGGCGGGAAACACCATATATTTT.

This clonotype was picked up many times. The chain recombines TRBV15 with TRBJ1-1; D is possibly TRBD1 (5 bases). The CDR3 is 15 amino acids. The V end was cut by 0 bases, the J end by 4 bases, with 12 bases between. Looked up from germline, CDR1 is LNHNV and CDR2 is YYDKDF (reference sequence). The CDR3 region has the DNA TGTGCCACCAGCAGAGATAGGGGCGTAAGCACTGAAGCTTTCTTT. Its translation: CATSRDRGVSTEAFF.

CDR3 nucleotides: TGTGCCAGTAGTACCCAGACAGGGGGCTACAATGAGCAGTTCTTC. This sequence encodes CASSTQTGGYNEQFF. The chain uses TRBV19 and TRBJ2-1; 9 bases align to TRBD1. CDR3 length equals 15 residues. J lost 3 bases, V lost 4 bases, and 4 bases had no gene match. Germline V gives CDR1 LNHDA, CDR2 SQIVND (reference sequence).

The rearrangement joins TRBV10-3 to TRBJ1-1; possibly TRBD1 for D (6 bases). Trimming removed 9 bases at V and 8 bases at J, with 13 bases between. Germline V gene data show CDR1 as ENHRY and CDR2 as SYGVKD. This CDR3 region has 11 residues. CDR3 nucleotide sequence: TGTGCCATGGGGGCGGGGGGGGAAGCTTTCTTT. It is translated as CAMGAGGEAFF.

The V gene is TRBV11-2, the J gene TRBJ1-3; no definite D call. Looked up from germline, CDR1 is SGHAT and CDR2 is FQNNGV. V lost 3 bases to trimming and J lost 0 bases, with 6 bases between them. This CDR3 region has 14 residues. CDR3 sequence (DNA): TGTGCCAGCAGCTTGCGAAGCTCTGGAAACACCATATATTTT. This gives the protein CASSLRSSGNTIYF. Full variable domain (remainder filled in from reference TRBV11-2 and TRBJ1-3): EAGVAQSPRYKIIEKRQSVAFWCNPISGHATLYWYQQILGQGPKLLIQFQNNGVVDDSQLPKDRFSAERLKGVDSTLKIQPAKLEDSAVYLCASSLRSSGNTIYFGEGSWLTVV.

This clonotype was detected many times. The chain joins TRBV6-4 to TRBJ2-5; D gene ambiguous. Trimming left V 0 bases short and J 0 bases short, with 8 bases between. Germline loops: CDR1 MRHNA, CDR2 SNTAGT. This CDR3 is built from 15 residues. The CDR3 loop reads CASSDSRKYQETQYF. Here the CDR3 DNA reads TGTGCCAGCAGTGACTCGAGAAAGTACCAAGAGACCCAGTACTTC.

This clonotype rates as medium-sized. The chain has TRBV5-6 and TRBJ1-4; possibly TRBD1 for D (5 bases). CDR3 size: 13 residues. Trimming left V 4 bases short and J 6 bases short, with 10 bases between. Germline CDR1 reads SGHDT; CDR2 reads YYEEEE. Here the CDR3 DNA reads TGTGCCAGCAGCACCGGGACGGATGAAAAACTGTTTTTT. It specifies CASSTGTDEKLFF.

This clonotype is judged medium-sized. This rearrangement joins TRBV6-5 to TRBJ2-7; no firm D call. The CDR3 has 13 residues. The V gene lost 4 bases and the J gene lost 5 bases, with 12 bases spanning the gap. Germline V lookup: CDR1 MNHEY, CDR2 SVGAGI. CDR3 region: CASSSPGRNEQYF. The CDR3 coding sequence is TGTGCCAGCAGTTCCCCGGGCCGGAACGAGCAGTACTTC.

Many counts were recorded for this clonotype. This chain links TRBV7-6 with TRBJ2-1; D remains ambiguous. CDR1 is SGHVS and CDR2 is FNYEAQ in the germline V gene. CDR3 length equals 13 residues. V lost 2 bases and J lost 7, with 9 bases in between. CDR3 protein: CASSLRQANEQFF. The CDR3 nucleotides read TGTGCCAGCAGCTTAAGGCAGGCAAATGAGCAGTTCTTC.

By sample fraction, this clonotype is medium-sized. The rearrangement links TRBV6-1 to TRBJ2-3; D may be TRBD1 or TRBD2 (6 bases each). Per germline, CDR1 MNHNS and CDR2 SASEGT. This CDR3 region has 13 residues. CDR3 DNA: TGTGCGAGCGGGTCAGGGGACACAGATACGCAGTATTTT. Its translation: CASGSGDTDTQYF.

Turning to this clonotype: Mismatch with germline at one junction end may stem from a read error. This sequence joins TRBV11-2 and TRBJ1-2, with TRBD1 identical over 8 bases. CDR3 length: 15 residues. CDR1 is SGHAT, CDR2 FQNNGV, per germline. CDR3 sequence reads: CASTLLDRGDYGYTF. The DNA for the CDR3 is TGTGCCAGCACCTTACTAGACAGGGGAGACTATGGCTACACCTTC.

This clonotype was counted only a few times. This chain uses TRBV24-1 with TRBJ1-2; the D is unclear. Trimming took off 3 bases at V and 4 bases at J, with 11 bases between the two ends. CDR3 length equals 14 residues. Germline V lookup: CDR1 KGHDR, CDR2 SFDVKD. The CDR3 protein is CATSDPDRGYGYTF. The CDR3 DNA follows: TGTGCCACCAGTGATCCGGACCGAGGCTATGGCTACACCTTC.

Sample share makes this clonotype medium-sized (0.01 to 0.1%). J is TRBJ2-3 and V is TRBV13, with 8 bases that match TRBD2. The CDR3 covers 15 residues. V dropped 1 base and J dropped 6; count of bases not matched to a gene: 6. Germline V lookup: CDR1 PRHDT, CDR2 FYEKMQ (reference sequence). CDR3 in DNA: TGTGCCAGCAGCTTAGTCGGAGAGCGGGGGGATACGCAGTATTTT. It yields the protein CASSLVGERGDTQYF.